This entry is about one T cell receptor (beta chain). Its antigen is unidentified. Profiled with immunoSEQ multiplex PCR; TCRdb holds only in-frame clones, not every one. Of about 20,000 clones listed, over 80% are singletons. The entry originates in a study of T cells in localized non-small cell lung cancer. Whole-study findings and limits: The study detected a median around 50 of the top 100 tumor clones in adjacent lung. Because only a single region of the tumor was sequenced, heterogeneity remains possible.

CDR3 length: 15 residues. The germline V gene encodes CDR1 SGHVS and CDR2 FNYEAQ. The ends lost 6 bases at V and 7 bases at J; junction bases unmatched: 11. The chain links TRBV7-6 to TRBJ2-2; 7 positions agree with TRBD1. The sequence was collected from a man aged 40 to 69 with stage II squamous cell lung carcinoma. The sample consisted of PBMCs, taken before any cancer treatment. DNA of the CDR3: TGTGCCAGCAGTCCCCCGACAGGGTCGGGCGGGGAGCTGTTTTTT. As protein: CASSPPTGSGGELFF.